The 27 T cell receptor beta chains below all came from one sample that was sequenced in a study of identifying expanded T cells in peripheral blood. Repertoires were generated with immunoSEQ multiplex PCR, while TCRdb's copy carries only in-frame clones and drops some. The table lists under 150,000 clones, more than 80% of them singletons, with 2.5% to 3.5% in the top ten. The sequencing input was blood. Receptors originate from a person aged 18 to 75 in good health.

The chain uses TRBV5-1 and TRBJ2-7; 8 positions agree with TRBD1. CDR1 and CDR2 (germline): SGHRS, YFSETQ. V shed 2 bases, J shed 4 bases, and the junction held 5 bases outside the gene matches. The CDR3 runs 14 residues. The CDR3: CASSLGTGKYEQYF. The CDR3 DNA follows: TGCGCCAGCAGCTTAGGGACAGGAAAGTACGAGCAGTACTTC.

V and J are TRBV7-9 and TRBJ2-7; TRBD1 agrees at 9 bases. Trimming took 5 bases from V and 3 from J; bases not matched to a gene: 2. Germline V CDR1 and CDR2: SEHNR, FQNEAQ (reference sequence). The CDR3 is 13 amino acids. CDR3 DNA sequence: TGTGCCAGCAGCGTGACAGGGGGCTACGAGCAGTACTTC. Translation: CASSVTGGYEQYF. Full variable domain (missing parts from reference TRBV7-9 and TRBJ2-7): DTGVSQNPRHKITKRGQNVTFRCDPISEHNRLYWYRQTLGQGPEFLTYFQNEAQLEKSRLLSDRFSAERPKGSFSTLEIQRTEQGDSAMYLCASSVTGGYEQYFGPGTRLTVT.

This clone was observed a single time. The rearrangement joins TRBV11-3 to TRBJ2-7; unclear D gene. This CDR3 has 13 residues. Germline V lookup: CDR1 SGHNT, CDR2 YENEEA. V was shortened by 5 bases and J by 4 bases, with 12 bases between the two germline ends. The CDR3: CASSPGQSYEQYF. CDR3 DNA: TGTGCCAGCAGCCCCGGGCAGTCTTACGAGCAGTACTTC.

CDR3 bases: TGCGCCAGCAGCTTGTCTTACTCAGTGAACACCGGGGAGCTGTTTTTT. This gives the protein CASSLSYSVNTGELFF. The chain combines TRBV5-1 with TRBJ2-2; D remains unclear. The CDR3 sequence is 16 residues long. Trimming took 1 base from V and 1 from J, leaving 11 bases between them. Germline assignment: CDR1 SGHRS and CDR2 YFSETQ.

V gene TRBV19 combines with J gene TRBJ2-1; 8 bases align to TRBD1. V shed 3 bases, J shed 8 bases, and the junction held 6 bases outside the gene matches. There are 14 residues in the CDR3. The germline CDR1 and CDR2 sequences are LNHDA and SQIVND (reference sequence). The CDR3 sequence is CASSIRGQLYEQFF. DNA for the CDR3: TGTGCCAGTAGTATCAGGGGGCAATTGTATGAGCAGTTCTTC.

The CDR3 loop is CASSPVGQWDYEQYF. The CDR3 DNA reads TGTGCCAGCAGCCCAGTGGGGCAGTGGGACTACGAGCAGTACTTC. This rearrangement joins TRBV7-2 to TRBJ2-7; possible D gene TRBD1, 5 bases. V lost 5 bases to trimming and J lost 3 bases, with 17 bases between them. The germline CDR1 and CDR2 sequences are SGHTA and FQGNSA. CDR3 length: 15 amino acids. Complete variable domain (other parts from reference TRBV7-2 and TRBJ2-7): GAGVSQSPSNKVTEKGKDVELRCDPISGHTALYWYRQSLGQGLEFLIYFQGNSAPDKSGLPSDRFSAERTGGSVSTLTIQRTQQEDSAVYLCASSPVGQWDYEQYFGPGTRLTVT.

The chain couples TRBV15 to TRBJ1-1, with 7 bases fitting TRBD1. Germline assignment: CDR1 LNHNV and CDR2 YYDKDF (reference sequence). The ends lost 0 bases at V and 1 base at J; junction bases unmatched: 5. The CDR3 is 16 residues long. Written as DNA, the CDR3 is TGTGCCACCAGCAGAGATTGGAGGGACAGGAACACTGAAGCTTTCTTT. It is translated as CATSRDWRDRNTEAFF.

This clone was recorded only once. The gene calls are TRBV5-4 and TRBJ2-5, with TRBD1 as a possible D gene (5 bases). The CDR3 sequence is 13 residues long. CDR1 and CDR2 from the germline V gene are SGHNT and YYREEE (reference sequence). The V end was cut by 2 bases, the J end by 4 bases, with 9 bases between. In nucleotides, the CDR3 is TGTGCCAGCAGCTTTCCAGGGTTAGAGACCCAGTACTTC. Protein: CASSFPGLETQYF.

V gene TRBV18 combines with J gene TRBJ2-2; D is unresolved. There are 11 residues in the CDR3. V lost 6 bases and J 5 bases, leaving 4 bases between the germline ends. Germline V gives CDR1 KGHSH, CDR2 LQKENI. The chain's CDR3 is CASSRTGELFF. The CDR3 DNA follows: TGTGCCAGCTCCCGGACCGGGGAGCTGTTTTTT.

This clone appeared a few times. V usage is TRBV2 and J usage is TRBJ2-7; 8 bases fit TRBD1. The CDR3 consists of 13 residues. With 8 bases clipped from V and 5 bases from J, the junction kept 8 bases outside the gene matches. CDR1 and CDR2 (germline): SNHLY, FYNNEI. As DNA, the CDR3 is TGTGCCAGCTCCCTCGGACAGGGTGACGAGCAGTACTTC. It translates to CASSLGQGDEQYF.

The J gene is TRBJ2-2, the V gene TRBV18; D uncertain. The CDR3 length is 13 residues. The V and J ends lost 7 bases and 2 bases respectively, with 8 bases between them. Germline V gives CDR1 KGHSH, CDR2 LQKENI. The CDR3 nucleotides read TGTGCCAGCTTACAGCTAAACACCGGGGAGCTGTTTTTT. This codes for CASLQLNTGELFF.

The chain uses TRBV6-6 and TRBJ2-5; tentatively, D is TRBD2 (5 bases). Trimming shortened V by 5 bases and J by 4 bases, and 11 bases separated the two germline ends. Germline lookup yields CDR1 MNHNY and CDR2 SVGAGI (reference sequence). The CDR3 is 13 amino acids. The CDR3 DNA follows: TGTGCCAGCAGTGCTCGGGATGTAGAGACCCAGTACTTC. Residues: CASSARDVETQYF.

The CDR3 DNA follows: TGCGCCAGCAGCCAAGATCCAGCTACCACAGATACGCAGTATTTT. This codes for CASSQDPATTDTQYF. The chain combines TRBV4-3 with TRBJ2-3; no definite D call. V lost 0 bases and J 2 bases, leaving 9 bases between the germline ends. CDR1 LGHNA and CDR2 YSLEER come from the germline V gene. CDR3 length: 15 residues.

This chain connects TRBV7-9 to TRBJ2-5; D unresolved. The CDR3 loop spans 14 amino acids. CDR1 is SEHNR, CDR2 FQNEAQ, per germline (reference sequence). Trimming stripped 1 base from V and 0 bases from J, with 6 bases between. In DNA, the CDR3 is TGTGCCAGCAGCTTAGTCGGAAACCAAGAGACCCAGTACTTC. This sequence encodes CASSLVGNQETQYF. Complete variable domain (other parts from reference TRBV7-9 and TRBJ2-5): DTGVSQNPRHKITKRGQNVTFRCDPISEHNRLYWYRQTLGQGPEFLTYFQNEAQLEKSRLLSDRFSAERPKGSFSTLEIQRTEQGDSAMYLCASSLVGNQETQYFGPGTRLLVL.

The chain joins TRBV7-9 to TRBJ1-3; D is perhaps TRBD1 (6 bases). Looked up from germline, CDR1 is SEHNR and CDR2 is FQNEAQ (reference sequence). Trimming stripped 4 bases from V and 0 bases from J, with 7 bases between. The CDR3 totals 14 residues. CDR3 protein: CASSWTASGNTIYF. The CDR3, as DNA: TGTGCCAGCAGCTGGACAGCCTCTGGAAACACCATATATTTT. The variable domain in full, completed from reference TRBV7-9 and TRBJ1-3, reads DTGVSQNPRHKITKRGQNVTFRCDPISEHNRLYWYRQTLGQGPEFLTYFQNEAQLEKSRLLSDRFSAERPKGSFSTLEIQRTEQGDSAMYLCASSWTASGNTIYFGEGSWLTVV.

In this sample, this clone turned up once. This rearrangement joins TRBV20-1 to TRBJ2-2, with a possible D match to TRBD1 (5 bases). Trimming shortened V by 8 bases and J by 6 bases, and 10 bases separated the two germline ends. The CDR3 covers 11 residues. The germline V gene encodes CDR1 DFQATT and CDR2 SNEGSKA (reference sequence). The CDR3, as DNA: TGCAGTACCAGGACACCCGGGGAGCTGTTTTTT. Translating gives CSTRTPGELFF.

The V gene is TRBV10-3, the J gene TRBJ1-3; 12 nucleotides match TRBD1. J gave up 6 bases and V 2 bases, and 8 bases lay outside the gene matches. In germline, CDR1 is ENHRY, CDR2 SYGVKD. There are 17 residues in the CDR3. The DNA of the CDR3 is TGTGCCATCAGTGAGCCCGGGGACAGGGGGCGCGAAAACACCATATATTTT. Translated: CAISEPGDRGRENTIYF.

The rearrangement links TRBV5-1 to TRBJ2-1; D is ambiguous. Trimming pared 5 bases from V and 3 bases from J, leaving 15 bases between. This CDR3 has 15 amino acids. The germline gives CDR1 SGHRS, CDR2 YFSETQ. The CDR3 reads CASREIPDNYNEQFF. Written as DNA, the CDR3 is TGCGCCAGCAGGGAGATTCCAGACAACTACAATGAGCAGTTCTTC.

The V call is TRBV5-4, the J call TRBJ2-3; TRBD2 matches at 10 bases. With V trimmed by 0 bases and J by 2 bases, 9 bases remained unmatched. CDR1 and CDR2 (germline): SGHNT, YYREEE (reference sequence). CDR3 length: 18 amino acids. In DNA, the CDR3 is TGTGCCAGCAGCTTGGCCAGGGGACTAGCGATGTCCACAGATACGCAGTATTTT. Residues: CASSLARGLAMSTDTQYF.

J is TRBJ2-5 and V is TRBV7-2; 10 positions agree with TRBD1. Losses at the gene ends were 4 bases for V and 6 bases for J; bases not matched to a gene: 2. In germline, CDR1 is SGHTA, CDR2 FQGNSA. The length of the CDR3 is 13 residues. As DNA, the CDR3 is TGTGCCAGCAGCTCGGGACAGGGGAAGACCCAGTACTTC. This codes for CASSSGQGKTQYF. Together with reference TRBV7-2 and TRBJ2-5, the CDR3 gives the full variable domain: GAGVSQSPSNKVTEKGKDVELRCDPISGHTALYWYRQSLGQGLEFLIYFQGNSAPDKSGLPSDRFSAERTGGSVSTLTIQRTQQEDSAVYLCASSSGQGKTQYFGPGTRLLVL.

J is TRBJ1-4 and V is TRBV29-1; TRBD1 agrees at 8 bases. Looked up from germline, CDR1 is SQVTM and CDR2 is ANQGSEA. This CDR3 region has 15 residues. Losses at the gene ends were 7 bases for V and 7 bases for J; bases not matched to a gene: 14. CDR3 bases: TGCAGCGCCGACCTTGGGACAGGTCCTGGTGAAAAACTGTTTTTT. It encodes CSADLGTGPGEKLFF.

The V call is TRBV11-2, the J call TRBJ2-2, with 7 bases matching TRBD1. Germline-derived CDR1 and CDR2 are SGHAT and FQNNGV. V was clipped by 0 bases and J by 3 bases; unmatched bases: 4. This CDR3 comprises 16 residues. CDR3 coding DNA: TGTGCCAGCAGCTTAGATACAGGGGTGGACACCGGGGAGCTGTTTTTT. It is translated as CASSLDTGVDTGELFF. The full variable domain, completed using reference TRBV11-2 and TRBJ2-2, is EAGVAQSPRYKIIEKRQSVAFWCNPISGHATLYWYQQILGQGPKLLIQFQNNGVVDDSQLPKDRFSAERLKGVDSTLKIQPAKLEDSAVYLCASSLDTGVDTGELFFGEGSRLTVL.

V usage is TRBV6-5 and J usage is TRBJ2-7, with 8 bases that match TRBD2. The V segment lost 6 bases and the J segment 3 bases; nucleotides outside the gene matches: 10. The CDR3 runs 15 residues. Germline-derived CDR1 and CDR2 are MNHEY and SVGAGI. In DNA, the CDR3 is TGTGCCAGCAGCCCTCGGGAGGGGAGATTCTACGAGCAGTACTTC. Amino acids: CASSPREGRFYEQYF.

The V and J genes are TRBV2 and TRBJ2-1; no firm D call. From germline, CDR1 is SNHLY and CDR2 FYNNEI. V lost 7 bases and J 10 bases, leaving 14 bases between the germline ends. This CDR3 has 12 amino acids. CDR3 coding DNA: TGTGCCAGCACCAAAGGGATGGGGGAGCAGTTCTTC. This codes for CASTKGMGEQFF.

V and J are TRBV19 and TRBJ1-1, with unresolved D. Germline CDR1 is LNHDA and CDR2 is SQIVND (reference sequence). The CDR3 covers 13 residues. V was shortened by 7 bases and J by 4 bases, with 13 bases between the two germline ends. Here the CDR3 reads CASMVFPSTEAFF. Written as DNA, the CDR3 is TGTGCCAGTATGGTTTTCCCGAGCACTGAAGCTTTCTTT.

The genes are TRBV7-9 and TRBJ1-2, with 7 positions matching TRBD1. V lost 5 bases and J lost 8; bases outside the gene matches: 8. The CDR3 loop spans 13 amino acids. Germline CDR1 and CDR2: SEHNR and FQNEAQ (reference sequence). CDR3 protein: CASSINRGVGYTF. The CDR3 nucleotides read TGTGCCAGCAGCATTAACAGGGGCGTCGGCTACACCTTC.

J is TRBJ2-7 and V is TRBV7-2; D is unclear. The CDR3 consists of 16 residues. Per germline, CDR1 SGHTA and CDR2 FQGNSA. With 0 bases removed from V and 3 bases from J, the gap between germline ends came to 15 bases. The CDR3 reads CASSLAELDPVYEQYF. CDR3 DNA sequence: TGTGCCAGCAGCTTAGCGGAGTTGGACCCCGTCTACGAGCAGTACTTC.